This entry lists 8 T cell receptor beta chains sequenced from one sample in a study of cytomegalovirus exposure and HLA in healthy donors. Libraries were prepared by immunoSEQ multiplex PCR; TCRdb keeps only in-frame clonotypes and omits some of them. Of about 160,000 clones listed, roughly nine tenths are singletons. Sequenced material: PBMCs. The receptors originated from a man aged 18 to 35 in good health and CMV-seropositive.

This clone is a singleton in its sample. V is TRBV5-1 and J is TRBJ2-1; TRBD1 agrees at 9 bases. V lost 4 bases to trimming and J lost 4 bases; unmatched junction nucleotides: 9. The CDR3 totals 16 residues. Germline CDR1 reads SGHRS; CDR2 reads YFSETQ. CDR3 nucleotides: TGCGCCAGCAGCACCTACCCGACAGGGGGGTACAATGAGCAGTTCTTC. Translation: CASSTYPTGGYNEQFF.

This chain uses TRBV27 with TRBJ2-1, with 10 positions matching TRBD1. Losses at the gene ends were 4 bases for V and 4 bases for J; bases not matched to a gene: 7. This CDR3 has 16 amino acids. Per germline, CDR1 MNHEY and CDR2 SMNVEV (reference sequence). CDR3 protein: CASSYRQGAGYNEQFF. The CDR3 DNA is TGTGCCAGCAGTTACAGACAGGGGGCTGGTTACAATGAGCAGTTCTTC.

The chain joins TRBV6-5 to TRBJ2-7, with TRBD1 as a possible D gene (5 bases). The germline gives CDR1 MNHEY, CDR2 SVGAGI. The V and J ends lost 0 bases and 1 base respectively, with 7 bases between them. The CDR3 contains 14 residues. CDR3 coding DNA: TGTGCCAGCAGTTACTCGACAGCATCCTACGAGCAGTACTTC. The encoded protein is CASSYSTASYEQYF.

The V gene is TRBV10-3, the J gene TRBJ2-3; TRBD2 is a possible D gene (5 bases). V lost 5 bases to trimming and J lost 2 bases, with 14 bases between them. In germline, CDR1 is ENHRY, CDR2 SYGVKD. This CDR3 is 15 amino acids long. The CDR3 sequence is CAISRRGSFTDTQYF. The CDR3 DNA reads as TGTGCCATCAGTCGTCGCGGGTCATTCACAGATACGCAGTATTTT.

This sequence joins TRBV5-1 and TRBJ1-2; no firm D call. Germline V lookup: CDR1 SGHRS, CDR2 YFSETQ. V lost 4 bases to trimming and J lost 6 bases, with 7 bases between them. The CDR3 is 11 residues long. The chain's CDR3 is CASSSGDGYTF. CDR3 in DNA: TGCGCCAGCAGCAGCGGGGATGGCTACACCTTC.

There are a few counts of this clone. The V and J genes are TRBV28 and TRBJ2-2; 9 bases map to TRBD2. V lost 6 bases, J lost 1 base, and 3 bases stayed unmatched. CDR1 is MDHEN, CDR2 SYDVKM, per germline. This CDR3 has 15 residues. The DNA of the CDR3 is TGTGCCAGCAGGGTGACTAGCGGGAACACCGGGGAGCTGTTTTTT. It encodes CASRVTSGNTGELFF.

The chain joins TRBV11-2 to TRBJ2-1, with D possibly matching TRBD2 (6 bases). V was pared by 1 base and J by 0 bases, with 7 bases between. The germline V gene has CDR1 SGHAT and CDR2 FQNNGV. The CDR3 covers 15 residues. The chain's CDR3 is CASSLGGISYNEQFF. The DNA of the CDR3 is TGTGCCAGCAGCTTAGGCGGGATCTCCTACAATGAGCAGTTCTTC.

The V gene is TRBV15, the J gene TRBJ1-4, with D possibly TRBD1 on 5 matching bases. The CDR3 loop spans 15 amino acids. Trimming pared 0 bases from V and 8 bases from J, leaving 13 bases between. Germline CDR1 is LNHNV and CDR2 is YYDKDF (reference sequence). Here the CDR3 reads CATSRDWQGREKLFF. CDR3 sequence (DNA): TGTGCCACCAGCAGAGATTGGCAGGGTAGGGAAAAACTGTTTTTT.